The T cell receptor beta chain under discussion was sequenced for a study of cytomegalovirus exposure and HLA in healthy donors. For the study at large: The Caucasian-associated ancestry cluster held roughly 80% of over 350 genotyped donors.

Study results and caveats: Investigators reported 164 TCR beta chains as tied to cytomegalovirus.

These donors counted as nominally healthy when sampled, but unrecorded immune exposures were likely. The CDR3 length is 16 residues. Trimming removed 5 bases from V and 4 bases from J; junction bases left unmatched: 8. Germline V gene sequence: CDR1 MNHNY, CDR2 SVGAGI (reference sequence). The PCR had 60 Vbeta and 13 Jbeta primers. The data were produced by immunoSEQ multiplex PCR, yet TCRdb's version contains in-frame clones alone and is incomplete. The profile shows 160,000 or so clones, approximately 88% of them singletons. Concerning this clone: The antigen remains undetermined.

This sequence originates from a woman aged 18-29 years in good health and CMV-seronegative. V usage is TRBV6-6 and J usage is TRBJ1-2; TRBD1 matches at 12 bases. Input material: PBMCs. The CDR3 nucleotides read TGTGCCAGCAGTCCGGGACAGGGGGCGCTTAGCTATGGCTACACCTTC. Translated, it gives CASSPGQGALSYGYTF.